The clone carrying this T cell receptor (beta chain) was seen more than once but under ten times. This entry belongs to a study of T cells after yellow fever vaccination. Trimming cost V 11 bases and J 5 bases, with 21 bases left between them. Germline V lookup: CDR1 ENHRY, CDR2 SYGVKD. This CDR3 comprises 15 residues. Each CDR3 protein is one row after TCRdb ran MiXCR on the 5' RACE reads. The table shows some 550,000 distinct CDR3 sequences, with under 25% occurring only once. The TCR was taken from a man aged 25-45 years who received the YFV17D yellow fever vaccine. This sample comprised PBMCs, obtained 15 days after the yellow fever booster vaccination. V gene TRBV10-3 combines with J gene TRBJ2-2; D might be TRBD1 or TRBD2, each matching 5 bases. The CDR3 DNA sequence: TGTGCCCATCATCCCGGGGACGGGCTAACCGGGGAGCTGTTTTTT. Translated, it gives CAHHPGDGLTGELFF.